This entry is about one T cell receptor (beta chain). Treatment described: roughly 19 received Ad26.COV2.S at low or high dose, single or two shots; about 5 received placebo; per-sample allocation not given. The investigators took samples on day 63 after the first vaccine or placebo injection. The source of the sample is a study of Ad26.COV2.S vaccination and SARS-CoV-2 variants. Sequencing was performed with immunoSEQ multiplex PCR; in TCRdb, only in-frame clones are kept and a portion is missing. The sample has roughly 320,000 clones, around four fifths seen once. The material was peripheral blood, obtained in a trial of Ad26.COV2.S vaccine versus placebo. The receptor was derived from a person aged 18-65 years who received the Ad26.COV2.S COVID-19 vaccine or a placebo.

The CDR3, as DNA: TGTGCCAGCTCACCTGCTAGCGGCCGCGGGACAGATACGCAGTATTTT. Its protein product is CASSPASGRGTDTQYF. The rearrangement links TRBV18 to TRBJ2-3, with 7 bases aligning to TRBD2. V shed 3 bases and J 3 bases; nucleotides not matched to a gene: 9. Per the germline V gene, CDR1 is KGHSH and CDR2 is LQKENI. The CDR3 has 16 residues.